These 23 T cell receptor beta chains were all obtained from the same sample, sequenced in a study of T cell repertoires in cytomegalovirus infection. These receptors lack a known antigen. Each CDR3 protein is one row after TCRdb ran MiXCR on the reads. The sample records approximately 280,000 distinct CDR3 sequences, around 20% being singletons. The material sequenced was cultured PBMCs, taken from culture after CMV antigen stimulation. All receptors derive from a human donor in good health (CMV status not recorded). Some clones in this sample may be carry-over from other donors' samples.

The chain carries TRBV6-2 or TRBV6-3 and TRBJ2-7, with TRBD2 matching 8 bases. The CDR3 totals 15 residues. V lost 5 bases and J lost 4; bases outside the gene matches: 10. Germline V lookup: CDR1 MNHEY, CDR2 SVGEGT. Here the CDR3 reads CASSGSRLASYEQYF. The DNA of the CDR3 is TGTGCCAGCAGTGGATCCCGACTAGCGTCTTACGAGCAGTACTTC.

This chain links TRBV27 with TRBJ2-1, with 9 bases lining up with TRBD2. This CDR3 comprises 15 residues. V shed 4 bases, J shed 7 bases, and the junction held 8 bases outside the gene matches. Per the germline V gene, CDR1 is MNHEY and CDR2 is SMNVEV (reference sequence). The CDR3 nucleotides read TGTGCCAGCAGTTCCGGGACTAGCCCGGCGAATGAGCAGTTCTTC. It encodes CASSSGTSPANEQFF.

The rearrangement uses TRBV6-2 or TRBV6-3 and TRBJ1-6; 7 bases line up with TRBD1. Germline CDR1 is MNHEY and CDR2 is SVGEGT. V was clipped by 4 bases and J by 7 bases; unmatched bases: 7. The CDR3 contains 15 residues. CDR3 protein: CASSSRTGLNSPLHF. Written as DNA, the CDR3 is TGTGCCAGCAGTTCAAGGACAGGTCTAAATTCACCCCTCCACTTT.

The chain's CDR3 is CASSPGQGSAEAFF. DNA for the CDR3: TGTGCCAGCTCGCCCGGGCAGGGCAGCGCTGAAGCTTTCTTT. The chain uses TRBV12-3 or TRBV12-4 and TRBJ1-1, with TRBD1 as a possible D gene (5 bases). Trimming shortened V by 8 bases and J by 6 bases, and 19 bases separated the two germline ends. The CDR3 is made up of 14 amino acids.

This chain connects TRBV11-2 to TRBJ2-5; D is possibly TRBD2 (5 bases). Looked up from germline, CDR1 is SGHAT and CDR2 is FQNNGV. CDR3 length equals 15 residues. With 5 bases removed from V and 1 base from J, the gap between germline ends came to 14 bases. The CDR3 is CASSPYGLVQETQYF. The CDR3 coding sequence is TGTGCCAGCAGCCCCTACGGACTCGTCCAAGAGACCCAGTACTTC.

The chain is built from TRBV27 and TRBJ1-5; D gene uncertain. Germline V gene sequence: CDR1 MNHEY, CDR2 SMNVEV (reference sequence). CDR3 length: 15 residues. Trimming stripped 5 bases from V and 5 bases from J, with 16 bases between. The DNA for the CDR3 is TGTGCCAGCAGTCTAATAGGTAGGGTTGATCAGCCCCAGCATTTT. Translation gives CASSLIGRVDQPQHF.

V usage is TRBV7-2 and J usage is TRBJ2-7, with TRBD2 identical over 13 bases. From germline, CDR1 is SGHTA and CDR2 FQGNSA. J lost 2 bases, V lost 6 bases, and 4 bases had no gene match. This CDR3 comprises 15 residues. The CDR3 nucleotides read TGTGCCAGCAGTGAACTAGCGGGAGGGGCCTACGAGCAGTACTTC. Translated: CASSELAGGAYEQYF.

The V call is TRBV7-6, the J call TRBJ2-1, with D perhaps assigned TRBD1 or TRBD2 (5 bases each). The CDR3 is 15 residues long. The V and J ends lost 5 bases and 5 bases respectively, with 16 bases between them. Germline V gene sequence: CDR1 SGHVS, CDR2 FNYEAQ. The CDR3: CASSPRAQGDNEQFF. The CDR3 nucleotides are TGTGCCAGCAGCCCCCGGGCCCAGGGAGACAATGAGCAGTTCTTC.

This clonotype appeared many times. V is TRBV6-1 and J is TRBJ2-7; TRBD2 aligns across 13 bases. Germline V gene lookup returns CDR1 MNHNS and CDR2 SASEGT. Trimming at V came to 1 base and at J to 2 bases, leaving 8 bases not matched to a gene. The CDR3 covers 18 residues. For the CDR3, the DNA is TGTGCCAGCAGTGAAGGACTAGCGGGAGGTTCTAACGCCTACGAGCAGTACTTC. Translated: CASSEGLAGGSNAYEQYF.

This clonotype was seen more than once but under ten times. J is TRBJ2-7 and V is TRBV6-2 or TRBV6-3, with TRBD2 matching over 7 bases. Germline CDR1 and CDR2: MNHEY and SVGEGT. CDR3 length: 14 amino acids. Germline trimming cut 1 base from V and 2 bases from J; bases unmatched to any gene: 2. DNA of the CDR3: TGTGCCAGCAGTTACTTGGGAGGGCCCTACGAGCAGTACGTC. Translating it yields CASSYLGGPYEQYV.

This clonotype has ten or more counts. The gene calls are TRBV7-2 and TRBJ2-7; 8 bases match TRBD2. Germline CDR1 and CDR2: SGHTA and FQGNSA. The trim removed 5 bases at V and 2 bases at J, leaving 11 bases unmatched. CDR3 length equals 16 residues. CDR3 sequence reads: CASSRPGGRNPYEQYF. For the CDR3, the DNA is TGTGCCAGCAGCAGACCTGGCGGGAGGAATCCCTACGAGCAGTACTTC. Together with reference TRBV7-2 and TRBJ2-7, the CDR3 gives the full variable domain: GAGVSQSPSNKVTEKGKDVELRCDPISGHTALYWYRQSLGQGLEFLIYFQGNSAPDKSGLPSDRFSAERTGGSVSTLTIQRTQQEDSAVYLCASSRPGGRNPYEQYFGPGTRLTVT.

The CDR3 region is CASSVQGRRSPLHF. The CDR3 DNA reads as TGTGCCAGCAGCGTACAGGGGAGAAGGTCACCCCTCCACTTT. This chain connects TRBV5-4 to TRBJ1-6, with 7 positions matching TRBD1. The V gene end was trimmed by 4 bases and the J gene end by 10 bases; junction bases not matched to a gene: 8. CDR1 is SGHNT, CDR2 YYREEE, per germline (reference sequence). CDR3 length: 14 residues. Looking up the rest from reference TRBV5-4 and TRBJ1-6 gives the full variable domain: ETGVTQSPTHLIKTRGQQVTLRCSSQSGHNTVSWYQQALGQGPQFIFQYYREEENGRGNFPPRFSGLQFPNYSSELNVNALELDDSALYLCASSVQGRRSPLHFGNGTRLTVT.

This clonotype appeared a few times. The CDR3 DNA is TGTGCCAGCTCACCTCTGCCAGCGAACACTGAAGCTTTCTTT. This codes for CASSPLPANTEAFF. The rearrangement links TRBV18 to TRBJ1-1, with no clear D. The CDR3 sequence is 14 residues long. Trimming pared 3 bases from V and 1 base from J, leaving 9 bases between. Germline values: CDR1 KGHSH, CDR2 LQKENI.

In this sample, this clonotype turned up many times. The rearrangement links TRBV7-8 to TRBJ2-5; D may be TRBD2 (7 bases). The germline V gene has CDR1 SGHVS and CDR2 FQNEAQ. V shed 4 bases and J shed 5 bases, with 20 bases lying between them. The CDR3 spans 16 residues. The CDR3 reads CASSSGEGRWVETQYF. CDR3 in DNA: TGTGCCAGCAGCTCAGGGGAGGGTAGATGGGTGGAGACCCAGTACTTC.

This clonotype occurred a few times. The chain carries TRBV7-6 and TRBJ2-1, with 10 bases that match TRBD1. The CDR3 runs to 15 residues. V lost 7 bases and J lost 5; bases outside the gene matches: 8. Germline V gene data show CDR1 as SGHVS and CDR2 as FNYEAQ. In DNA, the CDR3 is TGTGCCAGCACCTTGGGGGGGACAGGGGACAATGAGCAGTTCTTC. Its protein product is CASTLGGTGDNEQFF.

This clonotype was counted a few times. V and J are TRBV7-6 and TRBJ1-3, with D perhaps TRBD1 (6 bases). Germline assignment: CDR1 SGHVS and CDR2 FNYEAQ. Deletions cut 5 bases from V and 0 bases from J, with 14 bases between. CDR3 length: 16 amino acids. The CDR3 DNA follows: TGTGCCAGCAGCCAAATTCAGGGGATCTCTGGAAACACCATATATTTT. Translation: CASSQIQGISGNTIYF.

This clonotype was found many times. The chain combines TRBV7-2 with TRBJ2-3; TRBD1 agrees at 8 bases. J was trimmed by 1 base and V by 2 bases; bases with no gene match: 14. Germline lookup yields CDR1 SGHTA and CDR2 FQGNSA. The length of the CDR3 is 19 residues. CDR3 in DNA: TGTGCCAGCAGCTTAATCTTCTTTCGTGTGGACAGGGGCACAGATACGCAGTATTTT. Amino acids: CASSLIFFRVDRGTDTQYF.

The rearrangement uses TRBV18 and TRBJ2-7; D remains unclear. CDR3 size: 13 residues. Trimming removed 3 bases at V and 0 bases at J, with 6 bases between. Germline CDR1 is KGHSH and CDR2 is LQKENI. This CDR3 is CASSPYISYEQYV. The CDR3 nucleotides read TGTGCCAGCTCACCCTATATCTCCTACGAGCAGTACGTC.

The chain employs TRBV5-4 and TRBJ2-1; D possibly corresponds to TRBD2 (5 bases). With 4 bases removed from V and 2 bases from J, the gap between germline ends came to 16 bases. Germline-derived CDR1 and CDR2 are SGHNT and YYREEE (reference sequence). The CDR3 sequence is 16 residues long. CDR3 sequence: CASSPGRAGPYNEQFF. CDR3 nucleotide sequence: TGTGCCAGCAGCCCCGGGCGGGCCGGTCCCTACAATGAGCAGTTCTTC.

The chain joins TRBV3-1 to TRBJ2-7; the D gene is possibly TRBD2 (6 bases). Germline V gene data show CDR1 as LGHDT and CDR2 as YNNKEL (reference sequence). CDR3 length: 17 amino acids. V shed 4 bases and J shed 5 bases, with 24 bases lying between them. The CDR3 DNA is TGTGCCAGCAGCCTTACGCCGAGGCCTGACGGGGGTGACGAGCAGTACGTC. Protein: CASSLTPRPDGGDEQYV.

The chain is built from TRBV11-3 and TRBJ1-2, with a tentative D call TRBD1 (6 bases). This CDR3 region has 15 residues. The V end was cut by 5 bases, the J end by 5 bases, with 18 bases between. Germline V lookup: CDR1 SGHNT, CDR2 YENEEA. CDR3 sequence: CASSQTGTKPYGYTF. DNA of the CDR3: TGTGCCAGCAGCCAAACCGGGACAAAGCCATATGGCTACACCTTC. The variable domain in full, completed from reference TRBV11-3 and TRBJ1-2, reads EAGVVQSPRYKIIEKKQPVAFWCNPISGHNTLYWYLQNLGQGPELLIRYENEEAVDDSQLPKDRFSAERLKGVDSTLKIQPAELGDSAVYLCASSQTGTKPYGYTFGSGTRLTVV.

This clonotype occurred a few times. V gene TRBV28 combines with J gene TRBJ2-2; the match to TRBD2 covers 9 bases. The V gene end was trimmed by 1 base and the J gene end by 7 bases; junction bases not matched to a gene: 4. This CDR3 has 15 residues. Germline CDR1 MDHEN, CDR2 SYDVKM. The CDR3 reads CASSLLAGDVGELFF. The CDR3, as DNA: TGTGCCAGCAGTTTATTAGCGGGAGACGTCGGGGAGCTGTTTTTT.

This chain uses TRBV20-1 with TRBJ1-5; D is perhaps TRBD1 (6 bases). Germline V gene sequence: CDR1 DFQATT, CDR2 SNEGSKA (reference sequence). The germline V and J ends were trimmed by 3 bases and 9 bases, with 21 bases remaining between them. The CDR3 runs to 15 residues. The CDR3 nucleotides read TGCAGTGCTAGGGAGCCAGAGGGGGGTGAGAGGCCCCAGCATTTT. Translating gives CSAREPEGGERPQHF.